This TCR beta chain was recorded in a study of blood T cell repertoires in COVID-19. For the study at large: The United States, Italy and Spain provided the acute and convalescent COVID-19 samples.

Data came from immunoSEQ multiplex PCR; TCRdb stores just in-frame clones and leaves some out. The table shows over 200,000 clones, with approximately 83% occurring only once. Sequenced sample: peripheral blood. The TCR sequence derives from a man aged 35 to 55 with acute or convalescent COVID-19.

The CDR3, as DNA: TGTGCCAGCAGAGCGGCCTCGAACACTGAAGCTTTCTTT. It is translated as CASRAASNTEAFF. The chain couples TRBV27 to TRBJ1-1; D call uncertain. The CDR3 length is 13 residues. In germline, CDR1 is MNHEY, CDR2 SMNVEV (reference sequence). V was clipped by 6 bases and J by 1 base, with 9 bases between them.